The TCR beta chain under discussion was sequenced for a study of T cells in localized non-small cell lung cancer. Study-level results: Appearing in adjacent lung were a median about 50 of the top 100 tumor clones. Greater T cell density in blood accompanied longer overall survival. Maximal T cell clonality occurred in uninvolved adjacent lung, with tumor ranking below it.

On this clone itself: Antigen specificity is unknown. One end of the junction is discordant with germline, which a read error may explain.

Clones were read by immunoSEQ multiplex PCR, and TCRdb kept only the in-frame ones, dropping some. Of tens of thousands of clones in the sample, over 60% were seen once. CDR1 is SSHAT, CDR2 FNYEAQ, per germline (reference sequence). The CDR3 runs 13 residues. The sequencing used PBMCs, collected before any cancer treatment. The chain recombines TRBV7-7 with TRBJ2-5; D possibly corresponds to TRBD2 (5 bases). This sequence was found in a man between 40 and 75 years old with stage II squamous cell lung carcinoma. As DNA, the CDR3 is TGTGCTAGCAGCTTGGCGGGCAGAGAGACCCAGTACTTC. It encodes CASSLAGRETQYF.